The T cell receptor beta chain described here comes from a study of a mutant IDH1 vaccine in newly diagnosed glioma. Sequencing used immunoSEQ multiplex PCR; TCRdb keeps in-frame clones, though not all of them. This sample has approximately 25,000 clones, with 65% to 80% found just once. Time point noted: week 5, during vaccination. Vaccinated patients received 300 ug of mutant IDH1 20-mer peptide per dose, with topical imiquimod. From germline, CDR1 is SGHTA and CDR2 FQGNSA. Germline trimming cut 8 bases from V and 5 bases from J; bases unmatched to any gene: 11. The CDR3 consists of 14 residues. As for this clone: Its antigen is currently unknown.

The clonotype comes from a man aged 35 to 55 with glioma. This chain links TRBV7-2 with TRBJ2-7; TRBD2 matches at 8 bases. Sample: PBMCs, taken from a glioma patient whose treatment included an IDH1 peptide vaccine. CDR3 region: CASSPGLVSDEQYF. In DNA form, the CDR3 reads TGTGCCAGCTCCCCGGGACTAGTCTCGGACGAGCAGTACTTC.